Here is one T cell receptor (beta chain) with its context. This clonotype was seen a few times. What antigen it recognizes has not been identified. Per-base qualities were not stored, and no clone one base away is much larger. Trimming removed 6 bases from V and 4 bases from J, leaving 16 bases between the germline ends. The cysteine opens and the phenylalanine closes a CDR3 of 15 amino acids. Only the CDR3 portion is preserved as DNA: 45 bases, with reading frame beginning at the first base. According to the germline V gene (reference sequence), CDR1 reads MNHNY and CDR2 reads SVGAGI. This record comes from a study of early T cells in non-severe SARS-CoV-2 infection (dated by TCRdb to the early 2020s). About the full investigation: TCR sequencing used bulk RNA from unsorted whole blood, so alpha and beta chains could not be paired. What the research found in general, with its limitations: VDJdb matching was skewed toward anti-spike CD8 responses, so virus-specific expansions were likely underestimated and private and CD4 specificities were missed.

This was a case-control study nested in a cohort of healthcare workers in London, UK, who had nasopharyngeal swab PCR tests and blood samples taken every week. Healthcare workers were recruited during the week of the UK lockdown, between 23 and 31 March 2020, and followed weekly for up to roughly 15 weeks. The library was produced with 5' RACE. Sequencing was performed on a NextSeq 500. To correct for sequencing error and PCR bias, the TCR library protocol tagged individual cDNA molecules with unique molecular identifiers. Both TCR alpha and beta chains were sequenced, and tight co-correlation was observed between alpha and beta sequence abundances in each sample. Processing in the source paper ran as follows. V gene, J gene and CDR3 annotation of TCR sequences was performed with Decombinator V4. TCRs were defined as expanded if a significant change between any two time points was detected under a Poisson model with p below 0.0001. Abundances of TCRs were expressed as counts per million after normalisation to the total number of TCRs sequenced in each sample. TRAV1-2 paired with TRAJ12, TRAJ20 or TRAJ33 defined MAIT TCRs, while TRAV10 paired with TRAJ18 defined iNKT TCRs. VDJdb, accessed 1 November 2021, was searched for CMV, EBV and SARS-CoV-2 annotated TCRs, excluding TCRs annotated for multiple antigens. TCRdb reran the public reads through fastp at Q25 and MiXCR, keeping productive beta chains. Rows merge per CDR3 protein into single entries with the most common DNA and genes. The V and J calls reflect TCRdb's pipeline rather than the authors' work. This sample lists over 70,000 distinct CDR3 sequences; 13% to 15% were detected once. 5.5% to 8% of the sample is taken by the ten largest.

The rearrangement combines TRBV6-6 with TRBJ1-5; tentative D gene TRBD1, with 5 bases matching. Sequencing input: whole blood. This receptor was taken from an adult who was a healthcare worker with PCR-confirmed SARS-CoV-2 infection or an uninfected control (not recorded which). CDR3 loop: CASSQAGRGNQPQHF. The nucleotide sequence is TGTGCCAGCAGCCAAGCGGGACGGGGTAATCAGCCCCAGCATTTT.